This T cell receptor (beta chain) was identified in a study of blood T cells in healthy people across ages. Donors were systemically healthy Caucasian individuals from Russia aged roughly 6 to 100 years. The study's findings and limits: Relative to aged donors, long-lived donors carried more naive CD4+ cells and displayed higher diversity. The unsorted PBMCs prevented any conclusive comparison of naive versus antigen-experienced cells.

Next came a second PCR, run for about 7 to 11 cycles, which used a sample-barcoded 5' primer along with a J-beta primer mix. In TCRdb, the 5' RACE reads were re-called with MiXCR into one record per CDR3 protein. The table has about 830,000 distinct CDR3 sequences, approximately 59% seen once. Turning to this clonotype: Antigen specificity is unknown. Sequence at one end of the junction differs from germline and may be a read error.

Material for sequencing was blood. This TCR derives from a man younger than 45 in good health.

The CDR3 DNA is TGCATCGTTGGAGCAGGGGGCCGGTACGAGCAGTACTTC. It codes for CIVGAGGRYEQYF. J is TRBJ2-7 and V is TRBV29-1; 8 nucleotides line up with TRBD1. Germline lookup yields CDR1 SQVTM and CDR2 ANQGSEA. This CDR3 contains 13 residues.